The entry that follows covers one TCR beta chain sequence. The table came from immunoSEQ multiplex PCR; TCRdb's copy has only in-frame clones and leaves some out. The data contain 200,000 or so clones, about 86% of them singletons. The data were obtained in a study of blood T cell repertoires in COVID-19. V lost 0 bases to trimming and J lost 9 bases, with 11 bases between them. The CDR3 length is 13 residues. Germline assignment: CDR1 SGHTA and CDR2 FQGNSA. The chain uses TRBV7-2 and TRBJ2-5, with D possibly TRBD2 on 5 matching bases. The receptor was derived from a man aged 25 to 45 with active or convalescent COVID-19. Specimen: peripheral blood. The CDR3 region has the DNA TGTGCCAGCAGCTTAGCTACCCCTAGCCCCCAGTACTTC. It codes for CASSLATPSPQYF.